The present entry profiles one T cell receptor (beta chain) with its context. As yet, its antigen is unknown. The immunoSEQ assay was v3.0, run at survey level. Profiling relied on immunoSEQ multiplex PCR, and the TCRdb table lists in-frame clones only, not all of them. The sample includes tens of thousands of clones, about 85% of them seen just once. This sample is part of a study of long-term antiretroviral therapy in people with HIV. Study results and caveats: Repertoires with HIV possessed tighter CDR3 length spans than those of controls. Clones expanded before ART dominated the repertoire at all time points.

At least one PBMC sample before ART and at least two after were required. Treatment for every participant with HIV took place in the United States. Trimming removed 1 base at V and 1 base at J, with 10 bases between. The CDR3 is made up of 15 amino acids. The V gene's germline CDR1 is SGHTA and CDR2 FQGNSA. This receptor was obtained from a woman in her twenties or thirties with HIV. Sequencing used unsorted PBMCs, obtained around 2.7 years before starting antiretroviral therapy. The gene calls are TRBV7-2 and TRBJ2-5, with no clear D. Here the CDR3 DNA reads TGTGCCAGCAGCTTAGGGTTTCTCCTCCAAGAGACCCAGTACTTC. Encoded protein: CASSLGFLLQETQYF.